This TCR beta chain was captured in a study of T-cell reconstitution after alpha-beta-depleted transplantation in children. CDR3 length equals 11 residues. Unique molecular identifiers were incorporated during preparation of the TCRbeta library. TCRdb re-derived calls from the PCR reads in MiXCR, one entry per CDR3 protein. Among 230,000 or so distinct CDR3 sequences listed, around 8.9% were seen once. Of note for this clonotype: A clone one base away is much larger, so this may be a read error.

This receptor was obtained from a human donor who donated a stem cell graft to a child with SCID. The input for sequencing was PBMCs from the stem cell graft donor, taken from the stem cell graft. The V and J genes are TRBV12-3 or TRBV12-4 and TRBJ1-3; unclear D gene. The CDR3 region is CASSIGNTKYF. The CDR3 DNA reads as TGTGCCAGCAGTATAGGAAACACCAAATATTTT.